Given below is one T cell receptor beta chain in context. Its antigen is currently unknown. The data stem from a study of monozygotic twins with inflammatory bowel disease. General study results and limits: Patient-to-patient differences in immunosuppressive treatment may have added variability to the repertoires. Limited statistical power may explain no repertoire similarity difference between concordant and discordant twins.

Germline-derived CDR1 and CDR2 are DFQATT and SNEGSKA (reference sequence). The CDR3 extends over 13 amino acids. The UMIs carried a 6-nucleotide sample barcode, and they were added by template switching. TCRdb re-called the 5' RACE reads; every CDR3 protein appears as one record, without DNA. The table lists more than 350,000 distinct CDR3 sequences. The sample consisted of blood. This rearrangement joins TRBV20-1 to TRBJ2-7; the D call from TCRdb, TRBD2, cannot be confirmed without DNA. The origin of this receptor is a human donor with ulcerative colitis or Crohn's disease, or a healthy co-twin of an affected twin (not recorded which). The CDR3 spells CSAIISGEYEQYF.